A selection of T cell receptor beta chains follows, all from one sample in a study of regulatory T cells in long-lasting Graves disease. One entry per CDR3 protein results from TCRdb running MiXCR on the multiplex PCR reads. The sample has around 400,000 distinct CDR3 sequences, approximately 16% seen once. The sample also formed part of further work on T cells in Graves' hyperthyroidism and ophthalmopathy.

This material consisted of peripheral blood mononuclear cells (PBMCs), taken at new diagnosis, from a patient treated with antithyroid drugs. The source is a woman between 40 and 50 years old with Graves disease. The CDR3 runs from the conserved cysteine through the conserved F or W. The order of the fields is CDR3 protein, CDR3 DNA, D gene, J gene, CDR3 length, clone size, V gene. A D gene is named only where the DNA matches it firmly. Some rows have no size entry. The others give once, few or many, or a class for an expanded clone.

CDR3 protein: CATGGLAGTADTQYF; CDR3 DNA: TGTGCCACCGGGGGACTAGCGGGAACGGCAGATACGCAGTATTTT; D gene: TRBD2; J gene: TRBJ2-3; CDR3 length: 15; clone size: NA; V gene: TRBV6-2/TRBV6-3
CDR3 protein: CASSLRDRAPNEQFF; CDR3 DNA: TGTGCCAGCAGCTTACGGGACAGAGCCCCAAATGAGCAGTTCTTC; D gene: TRBD1; J gene: TRBJ2-1; CDR3 length: 15; clone size: many; V gene: TRBV7-9
CDR3 protein: CASSYGTGFSSYNSPLHF; CDR3 DNA: TGTGCCAGCAGTTATGGGACAGGGTTTAGCTCCTATAATTCACCCCTCCACTTT; D gene: TRBD1; J gene: TRBJ1-6; CDR3 length: 18; clone size: NA; V gene: TRBV6-9
CDR3 protein: CASSLSSISGANVLTF; CDR3 DNA: TGTGCCAGCAGTTTGTCTTCCATCTCTGGGGCCAACGTCCTGACTTTC; D gene: NA; J gene: TRBJ2-6; CDR3 length: 16; clone size: many; V gene: TRBV12-3/TRBV12-4
CDR3 protein: CASSRGQVDEQYF; CDR3 DNA: TGTGCCAGCAGCCGGGGGCAGGTCGACGAGCAGTACTTC; D gene: NA; J gene: TRBJ2-7; CDR3 length: 13; clone size: many; V gene: TRBV28
CDR3 protein: CASSLSQGTDSTNEKLFF; CDR3 DNA: TGTGCCAGCAGTTTAAGCCAGGGGACTGACTCAACTAATGAAAAACTGTTTTTT; D gene: NA; J gene: TRBJ1-4; CDR3 length: 18; clone size: many; V gene: TRBV28
CDR3 protein: CASSLSGTSGSDEQFF; CDR3 DNA: TGTGCCAGCAGCTTGTCCGGGACTAGCGGGAGCGATGAGCAGTTCTTC; D gene: TRBD2; J gene: TRBJ2-1; CDR3 length: 16; clone size: many; V gene: TRBV7-9
CDR3 protein: CASSRAQETQYF; CDR3 DNA: TGTGCCAGCTCACGGGCCCAAGAGACCCAGTACTTC; D gene: NA; J gene: TRBJ2-5; CDR3 length: 12; clone size: many; V gene: TRBV18
CDR3 protein: CSQRGDNPGGQAETQYF; CDR3 DNA: TGCAGCCAAAGGGGGGACAATCCGGGAGGGCAGGCAGAGACCCAGTACTTC; D gene: TRBD2; J gene: TRBJ2-5; CDR3 length: 17; clone size: many; V gene: TRBV20-1
CDR3 protein: CASSPPDTEAFF; CDR3 DNA: TGTGCCAGCAGCCCACCCGACACTGAAGCTTTCTTT; D gene: NA; J gene: TRBJ1-1; CDR3 length: 12; clone size: many; V gene: TRBV7-9
CDR3 protein: CASSERRGRTQYF; CDR3 DNA: TGCGCCAGCAGTGAGAGGCGGGGGCGGACGCAGTATTTT; D gene: NA; J gene: TRBJ2-3; CDR3 length: 13; clone size: few; V gene: TRBV10-1
CDR3 protein: CSGGGGAGGAWAETQYF; CDR3 DNA: TGCAGCGGAGGAGGGGGAGCGGGTGGGGCATGGGCCGAGACCCAGTACTTC; D gene: NA; J gene: TRBJ2-5; CDR3 length: 17; clone size: many; V gene: TRBV29-1
CDR3 protein: CASSQRAGSGEAFF; CDR3 DNA: TGTGCCAGCAGCCAAAGGGCAGGTTCTGGTGAAGCTTTCTTT; D gene: NA; J gene: TRBJ1-1; CDR3 length: 14; clone size: many; V gene: TRBV7-2
CDR3 protein: CASSPGTSGRANEQFF; CDR3 DNA: TGCGCCAGCAGTCCGGGGACTAGCGGGAGGGCCAATGAGCAGTTCTTC; D gene: TRBD2; J gene: TRBJ2-1; CDR3 length: 16; clone size: few; V gene: TRBV10-2
CDR3 protein: CASSFGRSRSYEQYF; CDR3 DNA: TGTGCCAGCAGTTTCGGCAGGTCGAGGTCCTACGAGCAGTACTTC; D gene: NA; J gene: TRBJ2-7; CDR3 length: 15; clone size: many; V gene: TRBV27
CDR3 protein: CAWSEVSSGNTIYF; CDR3 DNA: TGTGCCTGGAGTGAGGTCAGCTCTGGAAACACCATATATTTT; D gene: NA; J gene: TRBJ1-3; CDR3 length: 14; clone size: NA; V gene: TRBV30
CDR3 protein: CASSQPGGGAQRRDTF; CDR3 DNA: TGTGCCAGCAGTCAACCCGGTGGAGGAGCTCAAAGGAGGGACACCTTC; D gene: NA; J gene: TRBJ1-2; CDR3 length: 16; clone size: many; V gene: TRBV6-1
CDR3 protein: CASSSTSGSVNEQYF; CDR3 DNA: TGTGCCAGCAGCTCTACTAGCGGGAGTGTGAACGAGCAGTACTTC; D gene: TRBD2; J gene: TRBJ2-7; CDR3 length: 15; clone size: few; V gene: TRBV11-2
CDR3 protein: CASRDRDSGYEQYF; CDR3 DNA: TGTGCCAGCAGGGACCGGGACAGTGGTTACGAGCAGTACTTC; D gene: TRBD1; J gene: TRBJ2-7; CDR3 length: 14; clone size: many; V gene: TRBV27
CDR3 protein: CASSPETNQPQHF; CDR3 DNA: TGTGCCAGCAGCCCGGAGACTAATCAGCCCCAGCATTTT; D gene: NA; J gene: TRBJ1-5; CDR3 length: 13; clone size: many; V gene: TRBV12-3/TRBV12-4
CDR3 protein: CASSQEGTGMNTEAFF; CDR3 DNA: TGTGCCAGCAGCCAAGAGGGCACAGGGATGAACACTGAAGCTTTCTTT; D gene: NA; J gene: TRBJ1-1; CDR3 length: 16; clone size: few; V gene: TRBV7-9
CDR3 protein: CASILYEQYF; CDR3 DNA: TGTGCCAGCATCCTGTACGAGCAGTACTTC; D gene: NA; J gene: TRBJ2-7; CDR3 length: 10; clone size: many; V gene: TRBV2
CDR3 protein: CASSPGTSPYEQYF; CDR3 DNA: TGTGCCAGCAGCCCCGGGACCTCACCCTACGAGCAGTACTTC; D gene: NA; J gene: TRBJ2-7; CDR3 length: 14; clone size: many; V gene: TRBV13
CDR3 protein: CASSDSTRDSPLHF; CDR3 DNA: TGCGCCAGCAGTGATTCGACTAGGGATTCACCCCTCCACTTT; D gene: NA; J gene: TRBJ1-6; CDR3 length: 14; clone size: many; V gene: TRBV10-2
CDR3 protein: CASSPGLAGEGRQFF; CDR3 DNA: TGTGCCAGCAGCCCCGGACTAGCGGGAGAGGGTAGGCAGTTCTTC; D gene: TRBD2; J gene: TRBJ2-1; CDR3 length: 15; clone size: many; V gene: TRBV3-1
CDR3 protein: CASSWGRGLTGQPQHF; CDR3 DNA: TGTGCCAGCAGTTGGGGGAGGGGGCTAACAGGACAGCCCCAGCATTTT; D gene: TRBD1; J gene: TRBJ1-5; CDR3 length: 16; clone size: many; V gene: TRBV12-3/TRBV12-4
CDR3 protein: CASSFQPNYGYTF; CDR3 DNA: TGTGCCAGCAGCTTTCAGCCTAACTATGGCTACACCTTC; D gene: NA; J gene: TRBJ1-2; CDR3 length: 13; clone size: many; V gene: TRBV7-2
CDR3 protein: CSAIPSRSSYEQYF; CDR3 DNA: TGCAGTGCTATCCCTAGCAGGAGCTCCTACGAGCAGTACTTC; D gene: NA; J gene: TRBJ2-7; CDR3 length: 14; clone size: NA; V gene: TRBV20-1
CDR3 protein: CASSHGRHNEQFF; CDR3 DNA: TGTGCCAGCAGCCACGGACGGCACAATGAGCAGTTCTTC; D gene: NA; J gene: TRBJ2-1; CDR3 length: 13; clone size: NA; V gene: TRBV6-1
CDR3 protein: CAIEEGIGYYGYTF; CDR3 DNA: TGTGCCATCGAGGAGGGCATCGGATACTATGGCTACACCTTC; D gene: NA; J gene: TRBJ1-2; CDR3 length: 14; clone size: few; V gene: TRBV6-2/TRBV6-3
CDR3 protein: CAIRGRDTEAFF; CDR3 DNA: TGTGCCATCAGGGGAAGGGATACTGAAGCTTTCTTT; D gene: NA; J gene: TRBJ1-1; CDR3 length: 12; clone size: many; V gene: TRBV10-3
CDR3 protein: CASSYSRLAGGGPQDTQYF; CDR3 DNA: TGTGCCAGCAGTTACTCGAGGCTAGCGGGTGGGGGCCCTCAGGATACGCAGTATTTT; D gene: TRBD2; J gene: TRBJ2-3; CDR3 length: 19; clone size: NA; V gene: TRBV6-2/TRBV6-3
CDR3 protein: CASSRQGIETQYF; CDR3 DNA: TGTGCCAGCAGCCGCCAGGGGATAGAGACCCAGTACTTC; D gene: NA; J gene: TRBJ2-5; CDR3 length: 13; clone size: many; V gene: TRBV3-1
CDR3 protein: CASSLLAGEPYNEQFF; CDR3 DNA: TGTGCCAGCTCACTACTAGCGGGAGAACCCTACAATGAGCAGTTCTTC; D gene: TRBD2; J gene: TRBJ2-1; CDR3 length: 16; clone size: few; V gene: TRBV18
CDR3 protein: CSAWDRGGDTQYF; CDR3 DNA: TGCAGTGCTTGGGACAGGGGAGGGGATACGCAGTATTTT; D gene: TRBD1; J gene: TRBJ2-3; CDR3 length: 13; clone size: NA; V gene: TRBV20-1
CDR3 protein: CASSLPLAGEETQYF; CDR3 DNA: TGTGCCAGCAGCCTACCACTAGCGGGAGAAGAGACCCAGTACTTC; D gene: TRBD2; J gene: TRBJ2-5; CDR3 length: 15; clone size: NA; V gene: TRBV5-4
CDR3 protein: CASGRGQFGEAFF; CDR3 DNA: TGTGCCAGCGGACGGGGACAGTTTGGGGAAGCTTTCTTT; D gene: TRBD1; J gene: TRBJ1-1; CDR3 length: 13; clone size: NA; V gene: TRBV2
CDR3 protein: CASTLSTDTQYF; CDR3 DNA: TGTGCCAGCACCCTGAGCACAGATACGCAGTATTTT; D gene: NA; J gene: TRBJ2-3; CDR3 length: 12; clone size: many; V gene: TRBV11-2
CDR3 protein: CASSSVLQGNTEAFF; CDR3 DNA: TGTGCCAGCAGTTCAGTCCTCCAGGGGAACACTGAAGCTTTCTTT; D gene: NA; J gene: TRBJ1-1; CDR3 length: 15; clone size: many; V gene: TRBV27
CDR3 protein: CASSLASLNEQFF; CDR3 DNA: TGCGCCAGCAGCTTGGCGTCTTTAAATGAGCAGTTCTTC; D gene: NA; J gene: TRBJ2-1; CDR3 length: 13; clone size: NA; V gene: TRBV5-1
CDR3 protein: CASSPGGTSDKNIQYF; CDR3 DNA: TGTGCCAGCAGTCCCGGGGGGACTAGCGACAAAAACATTCAGTACTTC; D gene: TRBD2; J gene: TRBJ2-4; CDR3 length: 16; clone size: NA; V gene: TRBV12-3/TRBV12-4
CDR3 protein: CASSFSQASGGEFF; CDR3 DNA: TGTGCCAGCAGTTTCTCCCAGGCGAGCGGAGGGGAGTTCTTC; D gene: NA; J gene: TRBJ2-1; CDR3 length: 14; clone size: NA; V gene: TRBV6-2/TRBV6-3
CDR3 protein: CASGLVGSYNEQFF; CDR3 DNA: TGTGCCAGTGGACTTGTCGGCTCCTACAATGAGCAGTTCTTC; D gene: NA; J gene: TRBJ2-1; CDR3 length: 14; clone size: NA; V gene: TRBV7-9
CDR3 protein: CADPSSQAMKNCFF; CDR3 DNA: NA; D gene: NA; J gene: TRBJ1-4; CDR3 length: 14; clone size: few; V gene: TRBV27
CDR3 protein: CAISQDRAYGYTF; CDR3 DNA: TGTGCCATCAGCCAAGACAGGGCCTATGGCTACACCTTC; D gene: TRBD1; J gene: TRBJ1-2; CDR3 length: 13; clone size: many; V gene: TRBV10-3
CDR3 protein: CASSPGGSSYNEQFF; CDR3 DNA: TGTGCCAGCAGCCCCGGGGGGAGCTCCTACAATGAGCAGTTCTTC; D gene: TRBD2; J gene: TRBJ2-1; CDR3 length: 15; clone size: many; V gene: TRBV11-3
CDR3 protein: CASTRAGGMRGNQPQHF; CDR3 DNA: TGTGCCAGCACGCGGGCAGGGGGTATGAGGGGCAATCAGCCCCAGCATTTT; D gene: TRBD1; J gene: TRBJ1-5; CDR3 length: 17; clone size: many; V gene: TRBV28
CDR3 protein: CASSFTENYGYTF; CDR3 DNA: TGTGCCAGCAGTTTTACAGAAAACTATGGCTACACCTTC; D gene: NA; J gene: TRBJ1-2; CDR3 length: 13; clone size: many; V gene: TRBV28
CDR3 protein: CASSSGQGSSYNSPPHF; CDR3 DNA: TGTGCCAGCAGTTCCGGACAGGGGAGCTCCTATAATTCACCCCCCCACTTT; D gene: TRBD1; J gene: TRBJ1-6; CDR3 length: 17; clone size: once; V gene: TRBV6-1
CDR3 protein: CASSYSVRAYSNQPQHF; CDR3 DNA: TGTGCCAGCAGTTACTCAGTCAGGGCCTATAGCAATCAGCCCCAGCATTTT; D gene: NA; J gene: TRBJ1-5; CDR3 length: 17; clone size: few; V gene: TRBV6-5
CDR3 protein: CAWNDAGTDYEQYF; CDR3 DNA: TGTGCCTGGAACGACGCGGGGACAGACTACGAGCAGTACTTC; D gene: NA; J gene: TRBJ2-7; CDR3 length: 14; clone size: NA; V gene: TRBV30
CDR3 protein: CAISVVDNEQFF; CDR3 DNA: TGTGCCATCAGTGTGGTCGACAATGAGCAGTTCTTC; D gene: NA; J gene: TRBJ2-1; CDR3 length: 12; clone size: few; V gene: TRBV10-3
CDR3 protein: CASSLTGAPYEQYF; CDR3 DNA: TGTGCCAGCAGCTTGACAGGCGCCCCCTACGAGCAGTACTTC; D gene: NA; J gene: TRBJ2-7; CDR3 length: 14; clone size: many; V gene: TRBV7-2
CDR3 protein: CASSGGLAGSTGELFF; CDR3 DNA: TGTGCCAGCAGTGGGGGACTAGCGGGATCAACCGGGGAGCTGTTTTTT; D gene: TRBD2; J gene: TRBJ2-2; CDR3 length: 16; clone size: once; V gene: TRBV2
CDR3 protein: CASSWGSRSGGAF; CDR3 DNA: TGTGCCAGCAGCTGGGGTAGTAGGTCAGGCGGCGCCTTC; D gene: NA; J gene: TRBJ2-1; CDR3 length: 13; clone size: NA; V gene: TRBV5-7
CDR3 protein: CASSSEGQLLGVTGELFF; CDR3 DNA: TGTGCCAGCAGCTCAGAAGGGCAGTTGTTGGGCGTCACCGGGGAGCTGTTTTTT; D gene: NA; J gene: TRBJ2-2; CDR3 length: 18; clone size: NA; V gene: TRBV9
CDR3 protein: CASSIATTGTTEAFF; CDR3 DNA: TGTGCCAGTAGTATAGCTACGACAGGGACCACTGAAGCTTTCTTT; D gene: TRBD1; J gene: TRBJ1-1; CDR3 length: 15; clone size: NA; V gene: TRBV19
CDR3 protein: CAIRDATNEKLFF; CDR3 DNA: TGTGCCATCAGAGATGCAACTAATGAAAAACTGTTTTTT; D gene: NA; J gene: TRBJ1-4; CDR3 length: 13; clone size: many; V gene: TRBV10-3
CDR3 protein: CASSPRGLADTGELFF; CDR3 DNA: TGTGCCAGCTCACCACGGGGGCTAGCGGACACCGGGGAGCTGTTTTTT; D gene: NA; J gene: TRBJ2-2; CDR3 length: 16; clone size: many; V gene: TRBV18
CDR3 protein: CATSRKPSYEQYF; CDR3 DNA: TGTGCCACCAGTAGGAAACCCTCCTACGAGCAGTACTTC; D gene: NA; J gene: TRBJ2-7; CDR3 length: 13; clone size: many; V gene: TRBV24-1